Each of the 2 T cell receptor beta chains below was sequenced from the same sample in a study of shared clonotypes between healthy human individuals. Positively selected for CCR7, the CD45RO-negative cells used as naive CD8 cells excluded terminally differentiated effector memory CD45RA+ cells. Repertoires were generated with immunoSEQ multiplex PCR, while TCRdb's copy carries only in-frame clones and drops some. Among nearly 600,000 clones listed, roughly 96% were seen once. Sequencing used naive CD8+ T cells sorted from blood. These receptors were obtained from a woman aged 30 to 39 in good health.

The table lists this clone with a count of one. This chain connects TRBV7-9 to TRBJ1-1; D unclear. With 3 bases removed from V and 1 base from J, the gap between germline ends came to 9 bases. CDR1 SEHNR and CDR2 FQNEAQ come from the germline V gene (reference sequence). The CDR3 contains 14 residues. CDR3 region: CASSFTEGNTEAFF. The CDR3 DNA is TGTGCCAGCAGCTTTACGGAGGGGAACACTGAAGCTTTCTTT.

This chain links TRBV7-9 with TRBJ2-7, with TRBD2 matching 9 bases. This CDR3 comprises 17 residues. The junction had 13 bases not matched to a gene; V was cut back by 2 bases and J by 5 bases. Looked up from germline, CDR1 is SEHNR and CDR2 is FQNEAQ (reference sequence). The CDR3 loop is CASSLSSGRPLLHEQYF. For the CDR3, the DNA is TGTGCCAGCAGCTTATCGAGCGGGAGGCCCCTTTTACACGAGCAGTACTTC.